This section outlines one TCR beta chain sequence together with its context. The CDR3 contains 11 residues. The germline V gene encodes CDR1 DFQATT and CDR2 SNEGSKA (reference sequence). The V and J ends lost 6 bases and 4 bases respectively, with 10 bases between them. This sample stems from a study of blood T cell repertoires in COVID-19. Study in general: From the United States, Italy and Spain came samples of acute and convalescent COVID-19. PBMCs, B-cell-depleted T cells, or T cells were the source of the cDNA or gDNA that made up the material.

In the authors' methods: Amplification of reference gene primers provided the estimated nucleated cell counts. Clones were sequenced by immunoSEQ multiplex PCR, and TCRdb holds only the in-frame ones, with some missing. The DNA gave D and trimming, while V, J and clone size come from that table. The sample includes about 26,000 clones, 80% to 90% of them seen just once. The clonotype comes from a human donor in a cohort sampled during active COVID-19. The donor label of this sample is uncertain. V gene TRBV20-1 combines with J gene TRBJ2-7; D uncertain. Sample: peripheral blood. The CDR3 here is CSAALEYEQYF. The CDR3 nucleotides are TGCAGTGCCGCCCTGGAGTACGAGCAGTACTTC.